Presented here are 21 T cell receptor beta chains from one specimen sequenced in a study of cytomegalovirus exposure and HLA in healthy donors. Vbeta (60) and Jbeta (13) primers were used in the PCR. Method: immunoSEQ multiplex PCR; TCRdb's copy keeps in-frame clones and lacks some. The repertoire includes 150,000 or so clones, over 75% of them detected once, and about a tenth sits in the top ten. Sequences were obtained from PBMCs. Every receptor here comes from a man between 18 and 29 years old in good health and CMV-seropositive.

The V and J genes are TRBV21-1 and TRBJ2-7; TRBD2 was called by the table and not checked on the DNA. TRBV21-1 is marked as a pseudogene. The CDR3 totals 18 residues. This chain's CDR3 is CASSKKGFFTSGVHEQYF. The CDR3 region has the DNA TGTGCCAGCAGCAAAAAAGGGTTCTTTACCAGCGGGGTTCACGAGCAGTACTTC.

The CDR3 coding sequence is TGCGCCAGCAGCCCTTTCACTAGCGGGGGCCCGAGGTTGGGGGAGCAGTACTTC. This gives the protein CASSPFTSGGPRLGEQYF. This chain uses TRBV5-1 with TRBJ2-7, with 11 bases lining up with TRBD2. V dropped 4 bases and J dropped 7; count of bases not matched to a gene: 19. CDR1 is SGHRS and CDR2 is YFSETQ in the germline V gene. This CDR3 has 18 amino acids.

The rearrangement uses TRBV28 and TRBJ1-5; TRBD1 aligns across 7 bases. Unmatched junction bases numbered 4, after V lost 1 base and J lost 4 bases. The CDR3 has 15 residues. In germline, CDR1 is MDHEN, CDR2 SYDVKM. The chain's CDR3 is CASSLLQGINQPQHF. DNA of the CDR3: TGTGCCAGCAGTTTATTACAGGGGATTAATCAGCCCCAGCATTTT.

This clone came up once. The chain uses TRBV7-2 and TRBJ2-2, with D possibly TRBD2 on 7 matching bases. The CDR3 covers 17 residues. The germline gives CDR1 SGHTA, CDR2 FQGNSA. With 5 bases removed from V and 3 bases from J, the gap between germline ends came to 19 bases. The CDR3 reads CASSLALRGAYTGELFF. CDR3 nucleotides: TGTGCCAGCAGCCTCGCGCTCCGGGGGGCCTACACCGGGGAGCTGTTTTTT.

V and J are TRBV6-1 and TRBJ1-2, with D possibly matching TRBD1 (6 bases). The CDR3 length is 14 residues. Germline V lookup: CDR1 MNHNS, CDR2 SASEGT. V lost 6 bases to trimming and J lost 5 bases, with 16 bases between them. The CDR3 region has the DNA TGTGCCAGCAGAGAACAGGGAGGACTGTATGGCTACACCTTC. As protein: CASREQGGLYGYTF.

The chain uses TRBV5-4 and TRBJ2-7, with TRBD1 as a possible D gene (6 bases). The CDR3 has 15 residues. Germline CDR1 SGHNT, CDR2 YYREEE (reference sequence). V lost 0 bases, J lost 0 bases, and 10 bases lay in between. CDR3 in DNA: TGTGCCAGCAGCTTGGGGACAGATTCCTCCTACGAGCAGTACTTC. Translated, it gives CASSLGTDSSYEQYF. The variable domain in full, completed from reference TRBV5-4 and TRBJ2-7, reads ETGVTQSPTHLIKTRGQQVTLRCSSQSGHNTVSWYQQALGQGPQFIFQYYREEENGRGNFPPRFSGLQFPNYSSELNVNALELDDSALYLCASSLGTDSSYEQYFGPGTRLTVT.

Only one count was recorded for this clone. This chain links TRBV27 with TRBJ1-5, with D perhaps TRBD1 (6 bases). V lost 5 bases and J lost 6, with 11 bases in between. The CDR3 totals 13 residues. CDR1 MNHEY and CDR2 SMNVEV come from the germline V gene (reference sequence). CDR3 coding DNA: TGTGCCAGCAGTACCACAGGGACTCAGCCCCAGCATTTT. This translates into CASSTTGTQPQHF.

The V and J genes are TRBV6-5 and TRBJ2-3, with 10 bases matching TRBD1. Trimming removed 5 bases from V and 5 bases from J; junction bases left unmatched: 4. From germline, CDR1 is MNHEY and CDR2 SVGAGI. The CDR3 is 14 amino acids. CDR3 nucleotide sequence: TGTGCCAGCAGTCGACAGGGGGCGCAAGATACGCAGTATTTT. This translates into CASSRQGAQDTQYF.

The chain's CDR3 is CASSAILVGGSIEQFF. As DNA, the CDR3 is TGCGCCAGCAGCGCTATTTTGGTGGGGGGATCAATCGAGCAGTTCTTC. The rearrangement joins TRBV5-1 to TRBJ2-1; D might be TRBD2 (6 bases). Trimming removed 4 bases at V and 10 bases at J, with 24 bases between. Germline CDR1 reads SGHRS; CDR2 reads YFSETQ. The CDR3 contains 16 residues.

V gene TRBV19 combines with J gene TRBJ1-2; D unresolved. This CDR3 is 12 amino acids long. Germline V gene data show CDR1 as LNHDA and CDR2 as SQIVND (reference sequence). V lost 3 bases, J lost 5 bases, and 7 bases lay in between. The DNA of the CDR3 is TGTGCCAGTAGTATCCCCCCGTATGGCTACACCTTC. Translation gives CASSIPPYGYTF.

The V gene is TRBV2, the J gene TRBJ1-6, with a possible D match to TRBD1 (6 bases). The CDR3 contains 16 residues. V gave up 6 bases and J gave up 0 bases, with 12 bases separating them. In germline, CDR1 is SNHLY, CDR2 FYNNEI. The CDR3 bases are TGTGCCAGCAGGGGACAATTCAGCTCCTATAATTCACCCCTCCACTTT. It yields the protein CASRGQFSSYNSPLHF. Filled out from reference TRBV2 and TRBJ1-6, the complete variable domain reads EPEVTQTPSHQVTQMGQEVILRCVPISNHLYFYWYRQILGQKVEFLVSFYNNEISEKSEIFDDQFSVERPDGSNFTLKIRSTKLEDSAMYFCASRGQFSSYNSPLHFGNGTRLTVT.

CDR3 nucleotide sequence: TGTGCCAGCAGCGCCTCTACTAGCGGGGATTCCTACGAGCAGTACTTC. This encodes CASSASTSGDSYEQYF. The V gene is TRBV7-2, the J gene TRBJ2-7; TRBD2 agrees at 10 bases. Germline lookup yields CDR1 SGHTA and CDR2 FQGNSA. Losses at the gene ends were 5 bases for V and 1 base for J; bases not matched to a gene: 8. The CDR3 sequence is 16 residues long.

The genes are TRBV4-1 and TRBJ2-5; 11 nucleotides match TRBD2. The CDR3 sequence is 19 residues long. CDR1 is MGHRA, CDR2 YSYEKL, per germline. V lost 0 bases and J lost 2; bases outside the gene matches: 11. The CDR3 bases are TGCGCCAGCAGCCAAGATCTTGCTAGCGGGGGGCCTTGGCAAGAGACCCAGTACTTC. This translates into CASSQDLASGGPWQETQYF.

This rearrangement joins TRBV5-4 to TRBJ2-2; tentatively, D is TRBD1 (6 bases). The CDR3 sequence is 17 residues long. V lost 6 bases and J lost 2, with 20 bases in between. CDR1 is SGHNT and CDR2 is YYREEE in the germline V gene (reference sequence). CDR3 loop: CASTDGGKDRNTGELFF. In DNA form, the CDR3 reads TGTGCCAGCACCGATGGGGGCAAGGACAGAAACACCGGGGAGCTGTTTTTT.

The V gene is TRBV4-1, the J gene TRBJ2-7; perhaps TRBD1 as D (5 bases). The CDR3 covers 16 residues. Trimming shortened V by 0 bases and J by 3 bases, and 15 bases separated the two germline ends. Germline values: CDR1 MGHRA, CDR2 YSYEKL. This CDR3 reads CASSQDGVQGGYEQYF. For the CDR3, the DNA is TGCGCCAGCAGCCAAGACGGCGTCCAGGGTGGCTACGAGCAGTACTTC.

The chain is built from TRBV13 and TRBJ2-5; D call uncertain. The J call may be faulty, since TRBJ2-7 better matches the DNA end. CDR1 and CDR2 (germline): PRHDT, FYEKMQ (reference sequence). There are 12 residues in the CDR3. The CDR3 protein is CASSLAHYEQYF. In DNA form, the CDR3 reads TGTGCCAGCAGCTTAGCCCACTACGAGCAGTACTTC.

V gene TRBV5-1 combines with J gene TRBJ2-5, with 11 bases identical to TRBD2. Germline lookup yields CDR1 SGHRS and CDR2 YFSETQ. The CDR3 loop spans 17 amino acids. V gave up 1 base and J gave up 5 bases; unmatched junction bases: 10. CDR3 sequence: CASSLLALAGGRETQYF. CDR3 DNA sequence: TGCGCCAGCAGCTTGCTGGCCCTAGCGGGGGGTCGGGAGACCCAGTACTTC.

The V call is TRBV4-2, the J call TRBJ1-2; D might be TRBD1 (5 bases). Trimming took off 8 bases at V and 8 bases at J, with 21 bases between the two ends. Germline CDR1 is LGHNA and CDR2 is YNFKEQ. CDR3 length: 14 residues. The CDR3 loop reads CASGPWDSPGGYTF. The CDR3, as DNA: TGTGCCAGCGGACCCTGGGACTCCCCGGGGGGCTACACCTTC.

The chain recombines TRBV18 with TRBJ1-5; D is possibly TRBD1 (6 bases). V lost 1 base, J lost 1 base, and 14 bases lay in between. The germline gives CDR1 KGHSH, CDR2 LQKENI. The CDR3 is made up of 17 amino acids. This CDR3 is CASSPQSGHPSNQPQHF. CDR3 DNA: TGTGCCAGCTCACCACAGTCGGGACACCCAAGCAATCAGCCCCAGCATTTT.

This clone is a singleton in its sample. Other DNA sequences in this sample translate to the same CDR3. This rearrangement joins TRBV19 to TRBJ1-5, with 8 bases fitting TRBD1. Germline-derived CDR1 and CDR2 are LNHDA and SQIVND (reference sequence). J gave up 10 bases and V 5 bases, and 10 bases lay outside the gene matches. The CDR3 length is 14 residues. CDR3 sequence: CASSLDRGGQPQHF. The CDR3 DNA follows: TGTGCCAGTAGTCTCGACAGGGGCGGTCAACCCCAGCATTTT. Supplemented by reference TRBV19 and TRBJ1-5, the full variable domain reads DGGITQSPKYLFRKEGQNVTLSCEQNLNHDAMYWYRQDPGQGLRLIYYSQIVNDFQKGDIAEGYSVSREKKESFPLTVTSAQKNPTAFYLCASSLDRGGQPQHFGDGTRLSIL.

V and J are TRBV7-2 and TRBJ1-5; 8 positions match TRBD1. The CDR3 contains 18 residues. Looked up from germline, CDR1 is SGHTA and CDR2 is FQGNSA. The J segment lost 3 bases and the V segment lost 5 bases, leaving 15 bases of the junction unmatched. CDR3 coding DNA: TGTGCCAGCAGCCTGTTTCCCCCCAGACAGGGGACCAATCAGCCCCAGCATTTT. Encoded protein: CASSLFPPRQGTNQPQHF.